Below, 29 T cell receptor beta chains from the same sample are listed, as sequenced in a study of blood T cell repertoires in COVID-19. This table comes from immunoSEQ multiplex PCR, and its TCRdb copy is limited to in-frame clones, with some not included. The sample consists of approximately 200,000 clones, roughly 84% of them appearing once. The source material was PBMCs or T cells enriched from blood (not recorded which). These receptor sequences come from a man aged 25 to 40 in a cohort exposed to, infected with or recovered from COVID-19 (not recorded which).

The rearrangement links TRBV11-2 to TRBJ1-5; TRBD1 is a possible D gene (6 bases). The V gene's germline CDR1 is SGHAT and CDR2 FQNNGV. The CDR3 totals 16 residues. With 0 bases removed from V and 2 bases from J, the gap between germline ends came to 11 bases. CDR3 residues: CASSLEGGAGNQPQHF. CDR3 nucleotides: TGTGCCAGCAGCTTAGAGGGGGGGGCCGGCAATCAGCCCCAGCATTTT.

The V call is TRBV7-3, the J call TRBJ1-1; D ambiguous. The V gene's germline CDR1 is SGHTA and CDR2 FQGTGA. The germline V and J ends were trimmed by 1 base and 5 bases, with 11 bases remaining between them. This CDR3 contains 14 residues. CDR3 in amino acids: CASSLRGELTEAFF. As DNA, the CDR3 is TGTGCCAGCAGCTTAAGAGGCGAGCTGACTGAAGCTTTCTTT.

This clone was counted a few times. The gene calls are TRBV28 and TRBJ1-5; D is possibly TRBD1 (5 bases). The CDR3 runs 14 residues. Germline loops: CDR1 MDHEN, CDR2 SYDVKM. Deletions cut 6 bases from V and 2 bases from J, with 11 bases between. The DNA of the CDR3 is TGTGCCAGCAGGCCAGGGCTGGGCAATCAGCCCCAGCATTTT. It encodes CASRPGLGNQPQHF.

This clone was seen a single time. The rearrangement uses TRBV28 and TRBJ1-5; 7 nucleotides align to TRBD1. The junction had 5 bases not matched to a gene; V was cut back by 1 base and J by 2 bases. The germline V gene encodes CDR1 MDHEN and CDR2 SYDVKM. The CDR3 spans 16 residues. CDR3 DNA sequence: TGTGCCAGCAGTTTATATTCCAGGGGGGGCAATCAGCCCCAGCATTTT. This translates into CASSLYSRGGNQPQHF.

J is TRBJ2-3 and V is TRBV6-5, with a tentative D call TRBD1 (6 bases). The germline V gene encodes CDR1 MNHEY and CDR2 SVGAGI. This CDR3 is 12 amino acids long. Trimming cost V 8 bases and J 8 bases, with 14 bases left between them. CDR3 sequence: CASGTRRGTQYF. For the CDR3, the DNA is TGTGCCAGCGGAACCCGCAGGGGTACGCAGTATTTT.

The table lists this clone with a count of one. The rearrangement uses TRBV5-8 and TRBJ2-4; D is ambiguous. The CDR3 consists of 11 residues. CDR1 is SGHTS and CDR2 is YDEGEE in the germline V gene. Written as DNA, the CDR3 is TGTGTTAGCTTAGCCAAAAACATTCAGTACTTC. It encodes CVSLAKNIQYF.

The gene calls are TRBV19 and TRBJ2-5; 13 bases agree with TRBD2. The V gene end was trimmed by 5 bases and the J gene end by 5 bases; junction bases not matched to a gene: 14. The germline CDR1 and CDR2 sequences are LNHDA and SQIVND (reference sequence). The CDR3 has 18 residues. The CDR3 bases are TGTGCCAGTAGTTCAATCAGGACTAGCGGGAGAAGGGTTGAGACCCAGTACTTC. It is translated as CASSSIRTSGRRVETQYF.

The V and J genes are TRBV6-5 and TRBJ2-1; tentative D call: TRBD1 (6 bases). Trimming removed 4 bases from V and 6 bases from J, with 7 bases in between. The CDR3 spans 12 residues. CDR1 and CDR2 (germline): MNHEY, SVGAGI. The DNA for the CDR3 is TGTGCCAGCAGTTTGACAGGCAATGAGCAGTTCTTC. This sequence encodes CASSLTGNEQFF.

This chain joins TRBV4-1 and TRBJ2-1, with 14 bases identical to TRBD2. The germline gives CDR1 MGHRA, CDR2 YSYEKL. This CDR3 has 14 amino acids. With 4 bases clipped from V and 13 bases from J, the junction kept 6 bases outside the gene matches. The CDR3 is CASSPGLAGVIQFF. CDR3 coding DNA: TGCGCCAGCAGCCCGGGACTAGCGGGAGTGATACAGTTCTTC.

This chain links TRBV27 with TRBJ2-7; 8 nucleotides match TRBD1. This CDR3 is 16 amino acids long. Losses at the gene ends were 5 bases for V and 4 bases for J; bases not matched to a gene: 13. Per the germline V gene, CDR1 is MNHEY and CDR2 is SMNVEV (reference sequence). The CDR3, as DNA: TGTGCCAGCAGTCCAATGAGGACAGGGTCAGGGTACGAGCAGTACTTC. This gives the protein CASSPMRTGSGYEQYF.

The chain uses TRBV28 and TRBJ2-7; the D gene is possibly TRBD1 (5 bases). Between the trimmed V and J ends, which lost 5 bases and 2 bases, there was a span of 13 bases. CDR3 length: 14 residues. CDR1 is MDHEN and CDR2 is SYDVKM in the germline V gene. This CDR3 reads CASSPFRTTYEQYF. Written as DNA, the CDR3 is TGTGCCAGCAGTCCTTTCAGGACAACCTACGAGCAGTACTTC.

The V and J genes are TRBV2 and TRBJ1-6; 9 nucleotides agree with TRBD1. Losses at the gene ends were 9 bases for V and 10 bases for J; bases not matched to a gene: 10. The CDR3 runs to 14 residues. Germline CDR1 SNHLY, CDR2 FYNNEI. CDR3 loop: CASRRGQGGSPLHF. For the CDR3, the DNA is TGTGCCAGTCGTAGGGGACAGGGCGGGTCACCCCTCCACTTT. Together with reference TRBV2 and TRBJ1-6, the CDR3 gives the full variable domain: EPEVTQTPSHQVTQMGQEVILRCVPISNHLYFYWYRQILGQKVEFLVSFYNNEISEKSEIFDDQFSVERPDGSNFTLKIRSTKLEDSAMYFCASRRGQGGSPLHFGNGTRLTVT.

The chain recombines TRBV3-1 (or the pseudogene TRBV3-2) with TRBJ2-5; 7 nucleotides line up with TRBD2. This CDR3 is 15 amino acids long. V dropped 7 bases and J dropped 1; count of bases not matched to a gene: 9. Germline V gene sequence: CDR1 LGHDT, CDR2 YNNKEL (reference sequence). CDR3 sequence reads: CASNPRGSFQETQYF. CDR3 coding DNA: TGTGCCAGCAACCCCCGCGGGAGTTTCCAAGAGACCCAGTACTTC.

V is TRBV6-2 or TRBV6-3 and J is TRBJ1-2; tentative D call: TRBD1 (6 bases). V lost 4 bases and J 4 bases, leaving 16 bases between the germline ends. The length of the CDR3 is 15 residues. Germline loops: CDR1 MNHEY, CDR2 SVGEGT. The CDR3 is CASSSPDSLLYGYTF. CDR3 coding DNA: TGTGCCAGCAGTTCCCCGGACAGCCTCCTCTATGGCTACACCTTC.

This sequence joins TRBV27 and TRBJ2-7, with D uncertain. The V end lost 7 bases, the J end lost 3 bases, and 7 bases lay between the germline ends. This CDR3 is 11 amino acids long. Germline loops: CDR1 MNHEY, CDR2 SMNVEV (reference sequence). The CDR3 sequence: CASKRGYEQYF. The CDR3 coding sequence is TGTGCCAGCAAAAGAGGCTACGAGCAGTACTTC.

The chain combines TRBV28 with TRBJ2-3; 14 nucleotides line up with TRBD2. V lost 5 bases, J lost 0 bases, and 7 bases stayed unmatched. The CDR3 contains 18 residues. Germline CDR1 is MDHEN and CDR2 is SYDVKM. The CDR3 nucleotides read TGTGCCAGCAGTCTGGGACTAGCGGGAGACCCTAGCACAGATACGCAGTATTTT. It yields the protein CASSLGLAGDPSTDTQYF.

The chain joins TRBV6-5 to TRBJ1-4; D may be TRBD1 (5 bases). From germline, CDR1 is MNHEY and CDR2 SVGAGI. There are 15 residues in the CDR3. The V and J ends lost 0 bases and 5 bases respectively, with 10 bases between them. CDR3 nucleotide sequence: TGTGCCAGCAGTTACTCCGACAGTTCCAATGAAAAACTGTTTTTT. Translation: CASSYSDSSNEKLFF.

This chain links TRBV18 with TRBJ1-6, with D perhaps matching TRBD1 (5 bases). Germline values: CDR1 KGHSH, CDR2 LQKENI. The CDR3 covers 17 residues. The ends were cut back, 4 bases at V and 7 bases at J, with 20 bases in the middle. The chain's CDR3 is CASSLTGRGYSNSPLHF. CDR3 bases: TGTGCCAGCTCACTTACCGGTAGGGGATACTCGAATTCACCCCTCCACTTT.

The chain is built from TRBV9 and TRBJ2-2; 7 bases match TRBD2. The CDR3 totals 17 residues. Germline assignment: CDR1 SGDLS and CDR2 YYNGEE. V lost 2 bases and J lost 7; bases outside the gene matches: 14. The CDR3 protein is CASSVTVGGSTGGELFF. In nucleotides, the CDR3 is TGTGCCAGCAGCGTCACGGTGGGCGGGAGTACAGGCGGGGAGCTGTTTTTT.

This CDR3 is CASSKGTQVRTEAFF. The CDR3 DNA follows: TGTGCCAGCAGCAAAGGCACCCAGGTTCGGACTGAAGCTTTCTTT. The chain combines TRBV21-1 with TRBJ1-1; the D call of TRBD1 is as the table states it, not checked on the DNA. TRBV21-1 corresponds to a pseudogene. This CDR3 region has 15 residues.

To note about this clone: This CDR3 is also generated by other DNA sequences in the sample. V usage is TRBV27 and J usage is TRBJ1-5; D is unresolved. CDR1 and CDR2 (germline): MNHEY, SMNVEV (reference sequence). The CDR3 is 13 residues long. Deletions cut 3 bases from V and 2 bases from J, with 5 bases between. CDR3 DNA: TGTGCCAGCAGTTTTGAGGGCAATCAGCCCCAGCATTTT. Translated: CASSFEGNQPQHF.

This CDR3 is CASSRGGGPSYNEQFF. The CDR3 nucleotides read TGTGCCAGCAGCCGAGGAGGGGGTCCCTCCTACAATGAGCAGTTCTTC. The chain is built from TRBV7-8 and TRBJ2-1; D is perhaps TRBD1 or TRBD2 (6 bases each). CDR3 length equals 16 residues. Deletions cut 5 bases from V and 0 bases from J, with 14 bases between. CDR1 is SGHVS, CDR2 FQNEAQ, per germline.

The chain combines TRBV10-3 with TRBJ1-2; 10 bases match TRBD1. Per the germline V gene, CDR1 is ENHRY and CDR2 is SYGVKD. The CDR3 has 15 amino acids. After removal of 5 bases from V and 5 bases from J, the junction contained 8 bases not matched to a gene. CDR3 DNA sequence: TGTGCCATCAGTCACCCGGGGACAGGGGATTATGGCTACACCTTC. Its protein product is CAISHPGTGDYGYTF.

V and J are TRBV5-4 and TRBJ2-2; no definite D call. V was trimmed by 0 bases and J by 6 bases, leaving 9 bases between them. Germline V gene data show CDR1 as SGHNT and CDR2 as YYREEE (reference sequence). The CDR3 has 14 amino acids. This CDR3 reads CASSLAARAGELFF. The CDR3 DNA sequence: TGTGCCAGCAGCTTGGCTGCTCGGGCCGGGGAGCTGTTTTTT.

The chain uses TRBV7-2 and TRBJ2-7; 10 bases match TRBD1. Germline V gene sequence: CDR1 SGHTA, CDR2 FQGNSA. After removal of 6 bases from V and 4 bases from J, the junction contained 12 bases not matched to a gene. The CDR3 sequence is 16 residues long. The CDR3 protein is CASSRIPGQGIYEQYF. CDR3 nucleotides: TGTGCCAGCAGTAGGATCCCGGGACAGGGGATATACGAGCAGTACTTC. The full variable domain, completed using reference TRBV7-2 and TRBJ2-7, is GAGVSQSPSNKVTEKGKDVELRCDPISGHTALYWYRQSLGQGLEFLIYFQGNSAPDKSGLPSDRFSAERTGGSVSTLTIQRTQQEDSAVYLCASSRIPGQGIYEQYFGPGTRLTVT.

The CDR3 reads CASSPGTSGSLYNEQFF. Written as DNA, the CDR3 is TGTGCCAGCAGTCCCGGGACTAGCGGGAGCCTATACAATGAGCAGTTCTTC. The chain employs TRBV28 and TRBJ2-1; 14 bases are a match to TRBD2. V lost 5 bases, J lost 4 bases, and 7 bases stayed unmatched. This CDR3 region has 17 residues. Germline loops: CDR1 MDHEN, CDR2 SYDVKM.

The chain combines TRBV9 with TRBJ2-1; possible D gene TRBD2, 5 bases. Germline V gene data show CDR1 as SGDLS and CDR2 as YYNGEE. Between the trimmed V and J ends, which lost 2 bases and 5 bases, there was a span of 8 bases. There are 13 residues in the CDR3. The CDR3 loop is CASSVDGDNEQFF. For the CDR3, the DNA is TGTGCCAGCAGCGTGGACGGGGACAATGAGCAGTTCTTC.

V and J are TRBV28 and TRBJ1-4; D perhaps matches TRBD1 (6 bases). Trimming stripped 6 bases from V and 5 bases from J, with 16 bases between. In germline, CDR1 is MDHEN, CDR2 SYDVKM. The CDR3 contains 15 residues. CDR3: CASRGAGAANEKLFF. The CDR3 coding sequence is TGTGCCAGCAGGGGGGCCGGGGCAGCAAATGAAAAACTGTTTTTT.

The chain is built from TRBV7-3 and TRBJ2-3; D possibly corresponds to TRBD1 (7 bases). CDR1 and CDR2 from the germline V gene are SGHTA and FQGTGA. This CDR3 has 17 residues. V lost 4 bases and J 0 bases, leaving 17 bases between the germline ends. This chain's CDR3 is CASSSSGGTVSTDTQYF. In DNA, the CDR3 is TGTGCCAGCAGCTCCTCAGGGGGGACTGTAAGCACAGATACGCAGTATTTT.